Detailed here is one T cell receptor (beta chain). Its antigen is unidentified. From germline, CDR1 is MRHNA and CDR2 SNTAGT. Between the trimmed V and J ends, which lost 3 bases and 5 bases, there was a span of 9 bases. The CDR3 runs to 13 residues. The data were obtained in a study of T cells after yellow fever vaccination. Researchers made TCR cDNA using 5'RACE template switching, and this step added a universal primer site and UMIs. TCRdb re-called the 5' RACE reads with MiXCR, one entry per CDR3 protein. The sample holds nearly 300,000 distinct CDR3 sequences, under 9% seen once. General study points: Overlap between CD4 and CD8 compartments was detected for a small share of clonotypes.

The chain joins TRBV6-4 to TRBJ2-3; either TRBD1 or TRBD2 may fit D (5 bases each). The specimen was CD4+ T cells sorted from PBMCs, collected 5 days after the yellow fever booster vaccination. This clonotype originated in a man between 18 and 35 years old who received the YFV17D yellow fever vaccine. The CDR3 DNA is TGTGCCAGCAGTGAGGGGGTTGGAGATACGCAGTATTTT. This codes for CASSEGVGDTQYF.